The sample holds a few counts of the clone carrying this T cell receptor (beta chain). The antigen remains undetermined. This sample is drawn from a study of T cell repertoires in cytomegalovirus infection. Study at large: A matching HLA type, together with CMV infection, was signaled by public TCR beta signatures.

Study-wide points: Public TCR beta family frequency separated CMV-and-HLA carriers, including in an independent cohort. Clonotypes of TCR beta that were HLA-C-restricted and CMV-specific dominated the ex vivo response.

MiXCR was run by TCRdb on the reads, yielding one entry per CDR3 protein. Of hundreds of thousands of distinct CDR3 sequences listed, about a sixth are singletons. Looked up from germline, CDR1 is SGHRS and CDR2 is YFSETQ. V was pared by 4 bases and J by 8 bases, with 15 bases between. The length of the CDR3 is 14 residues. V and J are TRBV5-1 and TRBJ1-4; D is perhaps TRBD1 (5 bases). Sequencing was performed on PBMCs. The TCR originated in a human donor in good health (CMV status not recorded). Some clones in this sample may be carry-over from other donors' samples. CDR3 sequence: CASSPRAGQEKLFF. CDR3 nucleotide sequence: TGCGCCAGCAGCCCCCGGGCAGGGCAAGAAAAACTGTTTTTT.